The 7 T cell receptor beta chains below were found in one sample sequenced in a study of shared clonotypes between healthy human individuals. The method was immunoSEQ multiplex PCR; TCRdb's version includes in-frame clones alone and lacks a portion of them. The sample gives about 2.4 million clones, approximately 94% of which show up once; roughly 0.14% is in the top ten. The sequenced sample consisted of naive CD4+ T cells sorted from blood. Subset of the sample: CD45RA+ positively selected. The receptor set was obtained from a man aged 18 to 29 in good health.

The J gene is TRBJ2-5, the V gene TRBV5-1; 11 bases line up with TRBD1. Looked up from germline, CDR1 is SGHRS and CDR2 is YFSETQ. After removal of 4 bases from V and 4 bases from J, the junction contained 6 bases not matched to a gene. This CDR3 has 15 residues. DNA of the CDR3: TGCGCCAGCAGCGGACAGGGGGCGGGTGGAGAGACCCAGTACTTC. As protein: CASSGQGAGGETQYF.

V is TRBV4-1 and J is TRBJ2-1; no clear D. With 3 bases removed from V and 4 bases from J, the gap between germline ends came to 16 bases. The CDR3 length is 16 residues. Germline CDR1 MGHRA, CDR2 YSYEKL. Here the CDR3 reads CASSHGPDQPYNEQFF. DNA for the CDR3: TGCGCCAGCAGCCACGGGCCGGATCAGCCTTACAATGAGCAGTTCTTC.

The chain combines TRBV7-9 with TRBJ2-5, with 8 bases matching TRBD2. CDR3 length equals 13 residues. Per the germline V gene, CDR1 is SEHNR and CDR2 is FQNEAQ (reference sequence). J was trimmed by 3 bases and V by 6 bases; bases with no gene match: 3. CDR3 amino acids: CASRFSGEETQYF. The DNA for the CDR3 is TGTGCCAGCAGATTTAGCGGGGAAGAGACCCAGTACTTC. The variable domain in full, with the rest retrieved from reference TRBV7-9 and TRBJ2-5, is DTGVSQNPRHKITKRGQNVTFRCDPISEHNRLYWYRQTLGQGPEFLTYFQNEAQLEKSRLLSDRFSAERPKGSFSTLEIQRTEQGDSAMYLCASRFSGEETQYFGPGTRLLVL.

V and J are TRBV28 and TRBJ2-1; the D is unclear. Trimming shortened V by 7 bases and J by 3 bases, and 19 bases separated the two germline ends. The CDR3 is 16 residues long. CDR1 is MDHEN and CDR2 is SYDVKM in the germline V gene. This CDR3 reads CASKRLPLTDYNEQFF. The CDR3 nucleotides are TGTGCCAGCAAGCGTCTGCCTTTGACTGACTACAATGAGCAGTTCTTC. Full variable domain (outside the CDR3, taken from reference TRBV28 and TRBJ2-1): DVKVTQSSRYLVKRTGEKVFLECVQDMDHENMFWYRQDPGLGLRLIYFSYDVKMKEKGDIPEGYSVSREKKERFSLILESASTNQTSMYLCASKRLPLTDYNEQFFGPGTRLTVL.

V is TRBV9 and J is TRBJ2-7; D remains ambiguous. The ends were cut back, 3 bases at V and 0 bases at J, with 10 bases in the middle. CDR3 length equals 14 residues. CDR1 SGDLS and CDR2 YYNGEE come from the germline V gene. CDR3 sequence (DNA): TGTGCCAGCAGCGGAGCCCCGAGCTCCTACGAGCAGTACTTC. Translation: CASSGAPSSYEQYF.

The chain combines TRBV7-8 with TRBJ2-7; 9 bases agree with TRBD1. The CDR3 runs 14 residues. The V gene's germline CDR1 is SGHVS and CDR2 FQNEAQ. V shed 3 bases and J 4 bases; nucleotides not matched to a gene: 4. CDR3 nucleotides: TGTGCCAGCAGCTTTGGGACAGGGTATTACGAGCAGTACTTC. Translating it yields CASSFGTGYYEQYF. Full variable domain (missing parts from reference TRBV7-8 and TRBJ2-7): GAGVSQSPRYKVAKRGQDVALRCDPISGHVSLFWYQQALGQGPEFLTYFQNEAQLDKSGLPSDRFFAERPEGSVSTLKIQRTQQEDSAVYLCASSFGTGYYEQYFGPGTRLTVT.

The V call is TRBV6-5, the J call TRBJ1-1, with no clear D. Germline-derived CDR1 and CDR2 are MNHEY and SVGAGI. There are 14 residues in the CDR3. V lost 3 bases to trimming and J lost 1 base, with 9 bases between them. The CDR3 region has the DNA TGTGCCAGCAGTTATATTCGCGGGAACACTGAAGCTTTCTTT. This codes for CASSYIRGNTEAFF.